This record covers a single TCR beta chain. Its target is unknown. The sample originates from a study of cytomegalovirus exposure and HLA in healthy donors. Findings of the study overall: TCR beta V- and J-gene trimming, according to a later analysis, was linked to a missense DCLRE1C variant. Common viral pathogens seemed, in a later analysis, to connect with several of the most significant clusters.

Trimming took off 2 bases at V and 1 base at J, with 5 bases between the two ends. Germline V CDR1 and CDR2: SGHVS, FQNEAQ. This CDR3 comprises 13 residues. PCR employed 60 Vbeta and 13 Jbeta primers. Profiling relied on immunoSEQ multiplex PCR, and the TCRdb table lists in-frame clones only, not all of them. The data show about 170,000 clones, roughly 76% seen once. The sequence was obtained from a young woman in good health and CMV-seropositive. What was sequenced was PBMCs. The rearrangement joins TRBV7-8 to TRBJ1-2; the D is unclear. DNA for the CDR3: TGTGCCAGCAGCTTACTACTTAACTATGGCTACACCTTC. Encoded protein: CASSLLLNYGYTF.